These 9 T cell receptor beta chains share one sample of origin, sequenced in a study of T cell changes during pregnancy in multiple sclerosis. The protocol was immunoSEQ multiplex PCR, while the TCRdb copy is restricted to in-frame clones and leaves out a portion. The sample yields tens of thousands of clones, 93% seen once. Sequences were derived from CD8+ T cells from peripheral blood mononuclear cells, sampled in the third trimester of pregnancy. All receptors come from a female donor with multiple sclerosis, enrolled in a pregnancy study.

CDR3 residues: CASSQEVPGQGETQYF. In nucleotides, the CDR3 is TGCGCCAGCAGCCAAGAAGTCCCGGGACAGGGAGAGACCCAGTACTTC. The chain recombines TRBV5-1 with TRBJ2-5; 9 nucleotides line up with TRBD1. The CDR3 is made up of 16 amino acids. V dropped 4 bases and J dropped 4; count of bases not matched to a gene: 11. Germline CDR1 reads SGHRS; CDR2 reads YFSETQ.

The chain joins TRBV9 to TRBJ2-3, with TRBD2 matching 9 bases. After removal of 3 bases from V and 4 bases from J, the junction contained 12 bases not matched to a gene. CDR1 and CDR2 (germline): SGDLS, YYNGEE. The CDR3 spans 17 residues. In nucleotides, the CDR3 is TGTGCCAGCAGCGGGGAATGGGCGGGAGGGCCATCAGATACGCAGTATTTT. Amino acids: CASSGEWAGGPSDTQYF.

The V and J genes are TRBV7-9 and TRBJ1-1; TRBD1 is a possible D gene (6 bases). The V and J ends lost 2 bases and 7 bases respectively, with 8 bases between them. The CDR3 contains 12 residues. The germline V gene has CDR1 SEHNR and CDR2 FQNEAQ (reference sequence). CDR3 nucleotide sequence: TGTGCCAGCAGCTTACAGGGGCTTGAAGCTTTCTTT. This codes for CASSLQGLEAFF.

The chain combines TRBV10-3 with TRBJ2-6; TRBD2 might be the D (6 bases). The CDR3 totals 15 residues. Trimming removed 3 bases from V and 4 bases from J, with 10 bases in between. Germline assignment: CDR1 ENHRY and CDR2 SYGVKD. The CDR3 here is CAISDGGGGANVLTF. The DNA for the CDR3 is TGTGCCATCAGTGACGGGGGAGGAGGGGCCAACGTCCTGACTTTC.

This rearrangement joins TRBV7-9 to TRBJ2-7; D is possibly TRBD1 (5 bases). The CDR3 spans 14 residues. The V end lost 1 base, the J end lost 3 bases, and 10 bases lay between the germline ends. Germline V gene lookup returns CDR1 SEHNR and CDR2 FQNEAQ (reference sequence). CDR3 sequence reads: CASSLGGGSYEQYF. As DNA, the CDR3 is TGTGCCAGCAGCTTAGGGGGCGGTAGCTACGAGCAGTACTTC.

CDR3 sequence (DNA): TGTGCCAGTAGTATGGGAGGGAGCACTGAAGCTTTCTTT. Translated, it gives CASSMGGSTEAFF. J is TRBJ1-1 and V is TRBV19; D is ambiguous. V lost 3 bases, J lost 4 bases, and 9 bases lay in between. The CDR3 totals 13 residues. CDR1 is LNHDA, CDR2 SQIVND, per germline (reference sequence).

The rearrangement uses TRBV7-9 and TRBJ2-7, with 7 bases aligning to TRBD1. This CDR3 is built from 14 residues. With 4 bases clipped from V and 2 bases from J, the junction kept 5 bases outside the gene matches. Germline lookup yields CDR1 SEHNR and CDR2 FQNEAQ (reference sequence). The CDR3 DNA follows: TGTGCCAGCAGCTCGGGACAGCTTGCCTACGAGCAGTACTTC. Protein: CASSSGQLAYEQYF.

The CDR3: CASSILAGVTDTQYF. In DNA, the CDR3 is TGTGCCAGTAGTATTCTAGCGGGAGTAACAGATACGCAGTATTTT. V gene TRBV19 combines with J gene TRBJ2-3; 10 positions match TRBD2. From germline, CDR1 is LNHDA and CDR2 SQIVND (reference sequence). The CDR3 covers 15 residues. The ends lost 3 bases at V and 3 bases at J; junction bases unmatched: 3. Using reference TRBV19 and TRBJ2-3 for the parts outside the CDR3, the full variable domain is DGGITQSPKYLFRKEGQNVTLSCEQNLNHDAMYWYRQDPGQGLRLIYYSQIVNDFQKGDIAEGYSVSREKKESFPLTVTSAQKNPTAFYLCASSILAGVTDTQYFGPGTRLTVL.

This clone is a singleton in its sample. This chain links TRBV5-5 with TRBJ1-2; D might be TRBD1 (6 bases). The V gene's germline CDR1 is SGHKS and CDR2 YYEKEE (reference sequence). The CDR3 spans 16 residues. The V and J ends lost 4 bases and 3 bases respectively, with 19 bases between them. The CDR3 DNA follows: TGTGCCAGCAGCCCTCCGGGGCCAGGGGCCTACTATGGCTACACCTTC. It codes for CASSPPGPGAYYGYTF. The entire variable domain, with the rest obtained from reference TRBV5-5 and TRBJ1-2, is as follows: DAGVTQSPTHLIKTRGQQVTLRCSPISGHKSVSWYQQVLGQGPQFIFQYYEKEERGRGNFPDRFSARQFPNYSSELNVNALLLGDSALYLCASSPPGPGAYYGYTFGSGTRLTVV.